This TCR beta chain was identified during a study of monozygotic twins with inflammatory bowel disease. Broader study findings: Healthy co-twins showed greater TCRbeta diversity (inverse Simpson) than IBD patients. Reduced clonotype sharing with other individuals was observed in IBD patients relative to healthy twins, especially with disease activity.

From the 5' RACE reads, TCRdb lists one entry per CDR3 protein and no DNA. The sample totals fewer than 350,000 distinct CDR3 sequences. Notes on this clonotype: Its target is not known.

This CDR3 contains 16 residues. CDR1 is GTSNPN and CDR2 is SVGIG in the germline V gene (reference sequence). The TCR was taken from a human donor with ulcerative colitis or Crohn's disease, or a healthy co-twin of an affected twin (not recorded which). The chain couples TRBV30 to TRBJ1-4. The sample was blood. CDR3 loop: CAWSAFMEGGREKLFF. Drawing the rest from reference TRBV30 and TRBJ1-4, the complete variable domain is SQTIHQWPATLVQPVGSPLSLECTVEGTSNPNLYWYRQAAGRGLQLLFYSVGIGQISSEVPQNLSASRPQDRQFILSSKKLLLSDSGFYLCAWSAFMEGGREKLFFGSGTQLSVL.